The 28 T cell receptor beta chains below come from one sample, sequenced in a study of blood T cell repertoires in COVID-19. Only in-frame clones appear in the TCRdb table, and some are missing; sequencing was by immunoSEQ multiplex PCR. The sample lists approximately 53,000 clones, around 89% seen once, with under 2.5% in the top ten. The sample was peripheral blood. The origin of the receptors is a human donor in a cohort sampled during active COVID-19.

Here the CDR3 reads CASTPNREPGELFF. The DNA of the CDR3 is TGTGCCAGTACCCCCAACAGGGAACCCGGGGAGCTGTTTTTT. This sequence joins TRBV19 and TRBJ2-2; maybe TRBD1 (6 bases). Trimming pared 7 bases from V and 6 bases from J, leaving 15 bases between. Germline lookup yields CDR1 LNHDA and CDR2 SQIVND (reference sequence). The CDR3 extends over 14 amino acids.

The V gene is TRBV19, the J gene TRBJ2-7; 8 nucleotides match TRBD2. The CDR3 has 15 amino acids. The ends lost 3 bases at V and 6 bases at J; junction bases unmatched: 10. Germline loops: CDR1 LNHDA, CDR2 SQIVND (reference sequence). The DNA of the CDR3 is TGTGCCAGTAGTATCCCCCGGGAGGGAAGGAGCGAGCAGTACTTC. It codes for CASSIPREGRSEQYF.

The chain links TRBV9 to TRBJ2-3, with D uncertain. The CDR3 has 15 amino acids. The germline V and J ends were trimmed by 0 bases and 5 bases, with 13 bases remaining between them. Germline V gene data show CDR1 as SGDLS and CDR2 as YYNGEE. The CDR3 loop is CASSVDAAIQDTQYF. DNA for the CDR3: TGTGCCAGCAGCGTAGACGCAGCGATTCAAGATACGCAGTATTTT. Filled out from reference TRBV9 and TRBJ2-3, the complete variable domain reads DSGVTQTPKHLITATGQRVTLRCSPRSGDLSVYWYQQSLDQGLQFLIQYYNGEERAKGNILERFSAQQFPDLHSELNLSSLELGDSALYFCASSVDAAIQDTQYFGPGTRLTVL.

V usage is TRBV5-6 and J usage is TRBJ1-4; 8 bases map to TRBD1. Trimming removed 2 bases from V and 7 bases from J; junction bases left unmatched: 4. This CDR3 contains 14 residues. Germline CDR1 reads SGHDT; CDR2 reads YYEEEE. The CDR3: CASSFQGAGEKLFF. As DNA, the CDR3 is TGTGCCAGCAGCTTTCAGGGGGCCGGTGAAAAACTGTTTTTT. The full variable domain, completed using reference TRBV5-6 and TRBJ1-4, is DAGVTQSPTHLIKTRGQQVTLRCSPKSGHDTVSWYQQALGQGPQFIFQYYEEEERQRGNFPDRFSGHQFPNYSSELNVNALLLGDSALYLCASSFQGAGEKLFFGSGTQLSVL.

The chain recombines TRBV5-5 with TRBJ2-2; 9 nucleotides agree with TRBD2. Trimming took 4 bases from V and 8 from J; bases not matched to a gene: 12. Germline V gene lookup returns CDR1 SGHKS and CDR2 YYEKEE (reference sequence). CDR3 size: 16 residues. The CDR3 region is CASSPRLADHPGELFF. CDR3 in DNA: TGTGCCAGCAGCCCTCGACTAGCGGACCACCCGGGGGAGCTGTTTTTT.

DNA of the CDR3: TGCGCCAGCAGCTCTAGCGGCGGGGTCGTGGATACGCAGTATTTT. Amino acid sequence: CASSSSGGVVDTQYF. This rearrangement joins TRBV5-1 to TRBJ2-3; TRBD2 matches at 7 bases. V lost 3 bases and J lost 6; bases outside the gene matches: 10. Germline CDR1 reads SGHRS; CDR2 reads YFSETQ. There are 15 residues in the CDR3.

The chain joins TRBV3-1 (or the pseudogene TRBV3-2) to TRBJ2-5; possibly TRBD1 for D (5 bases). Between the trimmed V and J ends, which lost 6 bases and 2 bases, there was a span of 10 bases. CDR3 size: 13 residues. Germline-derived CDR1 and CDR2 are LGHDT and YNNKEL (reference sequence). CDR3 protein: CASRSNRQETQYF. CDR3 nucleotides: TGTGCCAGCAGGAGTAACAGGCAAGAGACCCAGTACTTC.

The rearrangement links TRBV3-1 (or the pseudogene TRBV3-2) to TRBJ2-7; TRBD2 might be the D (5 bases). CDR3 length: 13 residues. The V end was cut by 8 bases, the J end by 2 bases, with 13 bases between. The germline V gene encodes CDR1 LGHDT and CDR2 YNNKEL (reference sequence). The CDR3 DNA reads TGTGCCAGCGAACCTCGGGGAACCTACGAGCAGTACTTC. Translation gives CASEPRGTYEQYF.

The V and J genes are TRBV19 and TRBJ1-1; 9 bases line up with TRBD1. Germline values: CDR1 LNHDA, CDR2 SQIVND (reference sequence). This CDR3 is 13 amino acids long. Losses at the gene ends were 3 bases for V and 4 bases for J; bases not matched to a gene: 0. The CDR3 nucleotides are TGTGCCAGTAGTATGGGACAGGGCACTGAAGCTTTCTTT. Residues: CASSMGQGTEAFF.

This clone was seen just once. The chain employs TRBV21-1 and TRBJ2-7; the table's D gene call, TRBD1, was not cross checked with the DNA. TRBV21-1 is described as a pseudogene. This CDR3 contains 13 residues. The CDR3, as DNA: TGTGCCAGCACGTACAGGGGGCTCAACGAGCAGTACTTC. It specifies CASTYRGLNEQYF.

The chain combines TRBV7-2 with TRBJ2-3; the D is unclear. V lost 1 base and J lost 2, with 4 bases in between. Germline CDR1 SGHTA, CDR2 FQGNSA. The length of the CDR3 is 13 residues. DNA for the CDR3: TGTGCCAGCAGCTTAGGGCACACAGATACGCAGTATTTT. Translation: CASSLGHTDTQYF.

The sample holds a few counts of this clone. The chain couples TRBV12-3 or TRBV12-4 to TRBJ1-5; 9 nucleotides align to TRBD1. The CDR3 covers 13 residues. V trimming: 5 bases; J trimming: 6 bases; junction bases outside the gene matches: 2. The CDR3 nucleotides are TGTGCCAGCAGTGGACAGGGGCGTCAGCCCCAGCATTTT. The encoded protein is CASSGQGRQPQHF.

This clone was seen only once. V gene TRBV7-3 combines with J gene TRBJ1-2, with 8 bases matching TRBD1. The CDR3 runs to 14 residues. With V trimmed by 2 bases and J by 8 bases, 7 bases remained unmatched. Germline V lookup: CDR1 SGHTA, CDR2 FQGTGA. CDR3 sequence reads: CASSLSPTGEGYTF. The DNA for the CDR3 is TGTGCCAGCAGCTTATCCCCGACAGGGGAAGGCTACACCTTC.

CDR3 region: CASSTTPYEQYF. The DNA for the CDR3 is TGTGCCAGCAGCACAACCCCCTACGAGCAGTACTTC. The chain recombines TRBV12-3 or TRBV12-4 with TRBJ2-7; no reliable D call. Trimming removed 6 bases from V and 2 bases from J, with 8 bases in between. The CDR3 is 12 amino acids.

This clone showed up just a few times. The chain is built from TRBV7-9 and TRBJ1-1; D remains ambiguous. The CDR3 spans 13 residues. In germline, CDR1 is SEHNR, CDR2 FQNEAQ (reference sequence). The germline V and J ends were trimmed by 5 bases and 3 bases, with 10 bases remaining between them. The CDR3 reads CASSPSVDTEAFF. CDR3 coding DNA: TGTGCCAGCAGCCCCAGCGTGGACACTGAAGCTTTCTTT.

V and J are TRBV5-4 and TRBJ2-1, with 8 bases that match TRBD2. With V trimmed by 5 bases and J by 0 bases, 7 bases remained unmatched. The CDR3 consists of 16 residues. From germline, CDR1 is SGHNT and CDR2 YYREEE (reference sequence). CDR3: CASRPSGGDSYNEQFF. CDR3 bases: TGTGCCAGCAGACCCTCCGGGGGGGACTCCTACAATGAGCAGTTCTTC.

This sequence joins TRBV12-3 or TRBV12-4 and TRBJ1-4; D not certain. V shed 6 bases and J shed 8 bases, with 7 bases lying between them. The CDR3 covers 11 residues. CDR3 in amino acids: CASSLREKLFF. CDR3 nucleotides: TGTGCCAGCAGCTTGAGGGAAAAACTGTTTTTT.

This chain connects TRBV5-6 to TRBJ1-4; tentative D call: TRBD1 (6 bases). V gave up 2 bases and J gave up 7 bases, with 12 bases separating them. The V gene's germline CDR1 is SGHDT and CDR2 YYEEEE. The CDR3 is 14 amino acids. CDR3 region: CASSLKQGIEKLFF. The CDR3 bases are TGTGCCAGCAGCTTAAAACAGGGTATTGAAAAACTGTTTTTT.

The chain is built from TRBV5-1 and TRBJ2-5; 9 bases line up with TRBD1. Germline V gene data show CDR1 as SGHRS and CDR2 as YFSETQ. This CDR3 spans 14 amino acids. Trimming removed 3 bases from V and 5 bases from J; junction bases left unmatched: 5. The CDR3 spells CASSSTGGDETQYF. As DNA, the CDR3 is TGCGCCAGCAGCTCGACAGGGGGTGACGAGACCCAGTACTTC.

The V and J genes are TRBV11-2 and TRBJ2-5, with D unclear. This CDR3 has 15 residues. V lost 3 bases, J lost 0 bases, and 11 bases lay in between. Germline lookup yields CDR1 SGHAT and CDR2 FQNNGV. DNA of the CDR3: TGTGCCAGCAGCTTTATCCCTTTGTACCAAGAGACCCAGTACTTC. Its protein product is CASSFIPLYQETQYF. The full variable domain, its missing parts supplied by reference TRBV11-2 and TRBJ2-5, is EAGVAQSPRYKIIEKRQSVAFWCNPISGHATLYWYQQILGQGPKLLIQFQNNGVVDDSQLPKDRFSAERLKGVDSTLKIQPAKLEDSAVYLCASSFIPLYQETQYFGPGTRLLVL.

The V gene is TRBV6-1, the J gene TRBJ2-3, with 8 bases identical to TRBD2. The CDR3 runs 17 residues. V shed 1 base and J 2 bases; nucleotides not matched to a gene: 8. Germline CDR1 and CDR2: MNHNS and SASEGT. This chain's CDR3 is CASSEVVLAGVTDTQYF. The CDR3 coding sequence is TGTGCCAGCAGTGAAGTGGTGCTAGCGGGTGTCACAGATACGCAGTATTTT.

A single count supports this clone. The V call is TRBV3-1 (or the pseudogene TRBV3-2), the J call TRBJ2-1; 7 nucleotides line up with TRBD1. This CDR3 region has 13 residues. The ends lost 5 bases at V and 8 bases at J; junction bases unmatched: 6. CDR1 is LGHDT, CDR2 YNNKEL, per germline (reference sequence). CDR3 nucleotide sequence: TGTGCCAGCAGCTTGACAGGGCCGGATGAGCAGTTCTTC. This encodes CASSLTGPDEQFF.

J is TRBJ2-3 and V is TRBV2; 8 bases match TRBD2. With 11 bases clipped from V and 0 bases from J, the junction kept 16 bases outside the gene matches. The germline CDR1 and CDR2 sequences are SNHLY and FYNNEI. CDR3 length: 17 amino acids. This CDR3 reads CACRSGRGAVSTDTQYF. The CDR3 nucleotides read TGTGCCTGCCGGTCCGGGCGGGGGGCCGTTAGCACAGATACGCAGTATTTT.

V and J are TRBV10-3 and TRBJ1-2; D uncertain. V dropped 2 bases and J dropped 0 bases, with 10 bases sitting between them. Germline lookup yields CDR1 ENHRY and CDR2 SYGVKD. The CDR3 covers 15 residues. CDR3 DNA: TGTGCCATCAGTGAGGCAGGTTCAGCTAACTATGGCTACACCTTC. Its protein product is CAISEAGSANYGYTF.

The chain has TRBV3-1 (or the pseudogene TRBV3-2) and TRBJ2-3; D not resolved. The CDR3 runs 12 residues. Trimming pared 6 bases from V and 1 base from J, leaving 5 bases between. CDR1 is LGHDT, CDR2 YNNKEL, per germline (reference sequence). CDR3 DNA sequence: TGTGCCAGCAGTACAGGCACAGATACGCAGTATTTT. Translated: CASSTGTDTQYF.

A few counts support this clone. The chain employs TRBV28 and TRBJ1-4, with D unresolved. Trimming removed 3 bases at V and 8 bases at J, with 28 bases between. In germline, CDR1 is MDHEN, CDR2 SYDVKM. The CDR3 loop spans 19 amino acids. The CDR3 is CASSLTHLRTPRGREKLFF. The CDR3 bases are TGTGCCAGCAGTTTGACCCACCTTAGGACTCCACGCGGTCGGGAAAAACTGTTTTTT.

J is TRBJ2-7 and V is TRBV3-1 (or the pseudogene TRBV3-2); no definite D call. CDR1 is LGHDT and CDR2 is YNNKEL in the germline V gene (reference sequence). CDR3 size: 12 residues. The ends were cut back, 4 bases at V and 1 base at J, with 5 bases in the middle. The CDR3: CASSRGSYEQYF. CDR3 in DNA: TGTGCCAGCAGCCGCGGATCCTACGAGCAGTACTTC.

The rearrangement joins TRBV6-2 or TRBV6-3 to TRBJ2-7, with D possibly TRBD1 on 6 matching bases. Per the germline V gene, CDR1 is MNHEY and CDR2 is SVGEGT. The CDR3 covers 15 residues. Trimming removed 6 bases from V and 0 bases from J, with 15 bases in between. The CDR3 spells CASSTGTPSSYEQYF. In DNA form, the CDR3 reads TGTGCCAGCAGCACCGGGACACCCAGCTCCTACGAGCAGTACTTC.